This paragraph covers one T cell receptor (beta chain) sequence. The target antigen is unknown. This specimen comes from a study of lymphopenia after photon versus proton radiotherapy. Findings and caveats of the study: Post-nadir TCR diversity decline inversely tracked overall survival among those who died. Authors raise, but do not show, better survival with proton therapy. After lymphocyte nadir, photon-treated repertoires showed oligoclonal expansion, especially CD8+ Temra. Photon-treated patients lost naive T cells and TCR diversity; proton-treated stayed stable.

Assay used: immunoSEQ multiplex PCR; TCRdb lists only in-frame clones, some missing. The profile covers approximately 2,900 clones, with roughly 93% appearing a single time and under 2% taken by the ten largest. The sample in question was peripheral blood, obtained from a patient treated with photon-based radiotherapy. This sequence was found in a woman in her 70s with pancreatic cancer.

CDR3 loop: CASSEPGGGTDTQYF. The CDR3, as DNA: TGCGCCAGCAGTGAGCCAGGGGGGGGGACAGATACGCAGTATTTT. J is TRBJ2-3 and V is TRBV10-1; D could derive from TRBD1 or TRBD2 (7 bases each). Germline CDR1 and CDR2: WNHNN and SYGVQD (reference sequence). The CDR3 contains 15 residues. V was clipped by 2 bases and J by 3 bases, with 12 bases between them.